This entry concerns a single T cell receptor (beta chain). Antigen: not known. Profiled with immunoSEQ multiplex PCR; TCRdb holds only in-frame clones, not every one. The data show some 64,000 clones, roughly 90% seen once. V was shortened by 2 bases and J by 3 bases, with 13 bases between the two germline ends. The CDR3 extends over 15 amino acids. CDR1 and CDR2 from the germline V gene are SGHTA and FQGTGA. The entry originates in a study of OX40 agonist ivuxolimab in advanced cancers. Findings and limits, study-wide: Patients who responded partially at 0.1-3.0 mg/kg showed clonal expansion ranking among the lowest.

The sequence came from an adult with an advanced solid tumor such as melanoma, head and neck, liver or kidney cancer. Sequenced material: CD4+ or CD8+ T cells sorted from blood, taken in a trial of the OX40 agonist ivuxolimab. The chain has TRBV7-3 and TRBJ2-5, with a tentative D call TRBD2 (5 bases). This CDR3 is CASSLFPGSKETQYF. The CDR3 DNA follows: TGTGCCAGCAGCTTATTTCCGGGGAGTAAAGAGACCCAGTACTTC.